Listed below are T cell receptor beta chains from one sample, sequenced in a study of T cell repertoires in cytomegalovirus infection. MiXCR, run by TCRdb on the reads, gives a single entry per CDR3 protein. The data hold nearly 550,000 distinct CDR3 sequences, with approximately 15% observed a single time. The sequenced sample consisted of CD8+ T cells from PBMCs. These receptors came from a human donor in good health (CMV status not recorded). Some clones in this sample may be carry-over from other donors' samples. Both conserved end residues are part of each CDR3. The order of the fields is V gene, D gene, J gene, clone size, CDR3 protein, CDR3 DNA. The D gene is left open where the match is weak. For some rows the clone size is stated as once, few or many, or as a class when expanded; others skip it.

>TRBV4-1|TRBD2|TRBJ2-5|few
CASSQAPSLRLAGYQTQYF
TGCGCCAGCAGCCAAGCGCCATCTTTGCGACTAGCGGGGTACCAGACCCAGTACTTC
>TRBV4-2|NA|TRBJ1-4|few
CASSQGNNEKLFF
TGTGCCAGCAGCCAAGGGAATAATGAAAAACTGTTTTTT
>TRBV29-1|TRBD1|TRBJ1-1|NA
CSVPHGTGPQAFF
TGCAGCGTTCCCCATGGGACAGGGCCTCAAGCTTTCTTT
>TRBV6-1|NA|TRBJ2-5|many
CASSSGRGIVQETQYF
TGTGCCAGCAGTTCCGGACGGGGAATTGTCCAAGAGACCCAGTACTTC
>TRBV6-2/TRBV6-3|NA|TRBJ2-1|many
CASSYQGVVSYNEQFF
TGTGCCAGCAGTTACCAGGGTGTAGTCTCCTACAATGAGCAGTTCTTC
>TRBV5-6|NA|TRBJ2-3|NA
CASSSPGLSTDTQYF
TGTGCCAGCAGCTCCCCAGGGCTCAGCACAGATACGCAGTATTTT
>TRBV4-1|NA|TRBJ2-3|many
CASSQPKGEGTDTQYF
TGCGCCAGCAGCCAACCAAAGGGGGAAGGCACAGATACGCAGTATTTT
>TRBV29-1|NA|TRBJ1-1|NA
CSVEETGNTEAFF
TGCAGCGTTGAAGAGACGGGGAACACTGAAGCTTTCTTT
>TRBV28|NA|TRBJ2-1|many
CASTGLPPSNEQFF
TGTGCCAGCACTGGACTACCCCCCTCCAATGAGCAGTTCTTC
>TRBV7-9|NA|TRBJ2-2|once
CARSPPGLKTGELFF
TGTGCCAGAAGCCCCCCGGGGCTGAAAACCGGGGAGCTGTTTTTT
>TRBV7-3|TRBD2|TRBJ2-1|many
CASSLILAGGPSSYNEQFF
TGTGCCAGCAGCTTAATATTAGCGGGAGGCCCGAGCTCCTACAATGAGCAGTTCTTC
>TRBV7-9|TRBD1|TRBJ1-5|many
CASSLGGQGGNQPQHF
TGTGCCAGCAGCTTAGGGGGACAGGGTGGCAATCAGCCCCAGCATTTT
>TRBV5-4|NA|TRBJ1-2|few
CASRGGRYGYTF
TGTGCCAGCCGGGGGGGCCGCTATGGCTACACCTTC
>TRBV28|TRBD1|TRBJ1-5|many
CASSPQGAKVQPQHF
TGTGCCAGCAGCCCACAGGGGGCGAAGGTTCAGCCCCAGCATTTT
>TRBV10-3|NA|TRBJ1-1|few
CAISEKLPSTEAFF
TGTGCCATCAGTGAGAAGTTGCCCTCCACTGAAGCTTTCTTT
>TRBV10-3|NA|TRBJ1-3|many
CAISERGQDSGNTIYF
TGTGCCATCAGTGAAAGGGGTCAGGACTCTGGAAACACCATATATTTT
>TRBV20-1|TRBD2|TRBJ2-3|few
CSARREDQVTDTQYF
TGCAGTGCCCGTCGGGAGGACCAGGTCACAGATACGCAGTATTTT
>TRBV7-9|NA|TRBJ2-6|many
CASNDANVLTF
TGTGCCAGCAACGACGCCAACGTCCTGACTTTC
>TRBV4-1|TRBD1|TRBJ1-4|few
CASSLSGTGATNEKLFF
TGCGCCAGCAGCCTCTCCGGGACAGGAGCAACTAATGAAAAACTGTTTTTT
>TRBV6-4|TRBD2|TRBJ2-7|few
CASSRLEKLAGVQEGTYEQYF
TGTGCCAGCTCCCGTTTGGAGAAACTAGCGGGGGTTCAGGAGGGGACCTACGAGCAGTACTTC
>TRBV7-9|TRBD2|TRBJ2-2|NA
CAGSSGTRNNWELFF
TGTGCCGGCAGTTCCGGGACTAGAAATAACTGGGAGCTGTTTTTT
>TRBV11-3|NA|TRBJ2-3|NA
CANSLEGSTDTQYF
TGTGCCAACAGCTTAGAGGGATCGACAGATACGCAGTATTTT
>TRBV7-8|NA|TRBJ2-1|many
CASRTGTYSYNEQFF
TGTGCCAGCAGAACCGGGACGTACTCCTACAATGAGCAGTTCTTC
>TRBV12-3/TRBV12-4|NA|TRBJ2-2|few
CASSWTPPPGELFF
TGTGCCAGCAGTTGGACTCCCCCGCCCGGGGAGCTGTTTTTT
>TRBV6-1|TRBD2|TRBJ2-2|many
CASSEGLAGHTGELFF
TGTGCCAGCAGTGAAGGACTAGCGGGGCACACCGGGGAGCTGTTTTTT
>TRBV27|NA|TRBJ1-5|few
CASTRLYSNQPQHF
TGTGCCAGCACACGCCTCTATAGCAATCAGCCCCAGCATTTT
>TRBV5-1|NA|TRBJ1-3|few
CASRGGYYSGNTIYF
TGCGCCAGCAGAGGGGGATACTACTCTGGAAACACCATATATTTT
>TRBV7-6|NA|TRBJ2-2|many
CASSPGPQGYGELFF
TGTGCCAGCAGCCCGGGCCCCCAGGGCTACGGGGAGCTGTTTTTT
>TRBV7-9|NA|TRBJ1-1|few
CASSPPPASTDHTEAFF
TGTGCCAGCAGCCCCCCCCCGGCTTCCACGGACCACACTGAAGCTTTCTTT
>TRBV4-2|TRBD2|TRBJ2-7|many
CASSQPGLAVSYEQYF
TGTGCCAGCAGCCAACCAGGACTAGCGGTCTCCTACGAGCAGTACTTC
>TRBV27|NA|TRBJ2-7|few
CASSLGQGGHEQYF
TGTGCCAGCAGTTTAGGCCAGGGAGGACACGAGCAGTACTTC
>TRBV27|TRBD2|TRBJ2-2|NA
CASSPGAPSGSKNTGELFF
TGTGCCAGCAGTCCCGGGGCCCCTAGCGGGAGTAAGAACACCGGGGAGCTGTTTTTT
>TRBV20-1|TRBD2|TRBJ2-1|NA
CSPVESGRNGEQFF
TGCAGTCCGGTCGAAAGCGGGAGGAACGGGGAGCAGTTCTTC
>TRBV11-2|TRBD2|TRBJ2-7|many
CASSPPGGGGEQYF
TGTGCCAGCAGTCCTCCGGGAGGCGGGGGCGAGCAGTACTTC
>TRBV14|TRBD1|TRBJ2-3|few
CASSQVGSGQKTDTQYF
TGTGCCAGCAGCCAAGTTGGATCGGGACAGAAAACAGATACGCAGTATTTT
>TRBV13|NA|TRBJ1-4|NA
CASSFPREKLFF
TGTGCCAGCAGCTTCCCCAGAGAAAAACTGTTTTTT
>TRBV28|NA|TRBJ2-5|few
CASTVRTEQETQYF
TGTGCCAGCACCGTAAGAACAGAGCAAGAGACCCAGTACTTC
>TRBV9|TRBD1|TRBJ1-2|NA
CASSVPPGQGLGYTF
TGTGCCAGCAGCGTTCCGCCGGGACAGGGATTAGGCTACACCTTC
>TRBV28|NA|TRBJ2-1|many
CASSNGQSSYNEQFF
TGTGCCAGCAGTAACGGACAGAGCTCCTACAATGAGCAGTTCTTC
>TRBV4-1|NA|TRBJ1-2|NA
CASSQRTATYGYTF
TGCGCCAGCAGCCAACGGACAGCGACCTATGGCTACACCTTC
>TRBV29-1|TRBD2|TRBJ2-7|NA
CSVEETSGYEQYF
TGCAGCGTTGAGGAAACTAGCGGCTACGAGCAGTACTTC
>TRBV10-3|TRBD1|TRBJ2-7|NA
CATRTGESYEQYF
TGTGCCACCCGGACAGGAGAATCCTACGAGCAGTACTTC
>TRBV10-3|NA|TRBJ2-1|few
CAISDAGMGYNEQFF
TGTGCCATCAGTGATGCGGGGATGGGGTACAATGAGCAGTTCTTC
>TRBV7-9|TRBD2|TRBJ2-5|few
CASSSGLAGVVGQETQYF
TGTGCCAGCAGCTCGGGACTAGCGGGAGTTGTTGGGCAAGAGACCCAGTACTTC
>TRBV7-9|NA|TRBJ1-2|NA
CASSLKRQEINYGYTF
TGTGCCAGCAGCTTAAAGCGACAGGAGATAAACTATGGCTACACCTTC
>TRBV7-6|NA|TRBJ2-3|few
CASSLRGALTDTQYF
TGTGCCAGCAGCTTACGCGGGGCCCTCACAGATACGCAGTATTTT